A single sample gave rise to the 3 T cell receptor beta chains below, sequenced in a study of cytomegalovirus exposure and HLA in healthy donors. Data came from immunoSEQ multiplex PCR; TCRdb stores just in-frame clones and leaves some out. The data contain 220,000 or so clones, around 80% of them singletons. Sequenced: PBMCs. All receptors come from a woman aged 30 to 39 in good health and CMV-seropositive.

CDR3 in DNA: TGTGCCAGCAGTGTACAGACAGTCACCCTCAATCAGCCCCAGCATTTT. Translation gives CASSVQTVTLNQPQHF. V usage is TRBV2 and J usage is TRBJ1-5; tentatively, D is TRBD1 (5 bases). Germline CDR1 and CDR2: SNHLY and FYNNEI. V gave up 4 bases and J gave up 3 bases, with 16 bases separating them. The CDR3 has 16 residues.

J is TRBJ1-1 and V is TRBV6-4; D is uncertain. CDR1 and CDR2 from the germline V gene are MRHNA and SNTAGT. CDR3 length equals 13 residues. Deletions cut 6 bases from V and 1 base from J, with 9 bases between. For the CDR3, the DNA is TGTGCCAGCAGGCAGGATGAGAACACTGAAGCTTTCTTT. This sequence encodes CASRQDENTEAFF.

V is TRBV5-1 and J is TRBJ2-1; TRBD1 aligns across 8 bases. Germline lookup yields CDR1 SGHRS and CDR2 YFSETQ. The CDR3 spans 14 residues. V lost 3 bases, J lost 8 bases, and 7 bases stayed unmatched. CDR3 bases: TGCGCCAGCAGCTGGGGACAGGTGGCGGATGAGCAGTTCTTC. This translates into CASSWGQVADEQFF.